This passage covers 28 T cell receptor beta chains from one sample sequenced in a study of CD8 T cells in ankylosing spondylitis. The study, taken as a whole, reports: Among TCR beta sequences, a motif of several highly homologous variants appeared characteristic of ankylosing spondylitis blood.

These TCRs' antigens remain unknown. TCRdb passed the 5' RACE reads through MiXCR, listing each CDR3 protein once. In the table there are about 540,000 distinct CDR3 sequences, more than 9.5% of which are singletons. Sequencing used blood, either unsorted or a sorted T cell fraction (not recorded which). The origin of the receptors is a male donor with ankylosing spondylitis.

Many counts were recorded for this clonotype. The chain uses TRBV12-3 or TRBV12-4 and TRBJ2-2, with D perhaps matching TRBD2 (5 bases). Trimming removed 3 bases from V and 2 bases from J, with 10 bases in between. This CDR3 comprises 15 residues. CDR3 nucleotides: TGTGCCAGCAGTTTGATAGCGATTAACACCGGGGAGCTGTTTTTT. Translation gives CASSLIAINTGELFF.

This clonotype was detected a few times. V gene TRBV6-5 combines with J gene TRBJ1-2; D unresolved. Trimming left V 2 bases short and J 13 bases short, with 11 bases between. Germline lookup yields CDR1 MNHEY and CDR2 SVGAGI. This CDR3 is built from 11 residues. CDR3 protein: CASSYGALRTF. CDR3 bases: TGTGCCAGCAGTTACGGAGCCTTGCGCACCTTC.

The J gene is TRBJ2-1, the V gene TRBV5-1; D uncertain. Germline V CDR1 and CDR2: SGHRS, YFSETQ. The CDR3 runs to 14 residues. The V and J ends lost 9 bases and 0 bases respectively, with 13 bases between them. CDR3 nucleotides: TGCGCCACCTCCAGTTCGAGCTCCTACAATGAGCAGTTCTTC. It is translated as CATSSSSSYNEQFF.

CDR3 coding DNA: TGTGCTAGTGGTTTGGGGTTCGGAGAGACCCAGTACTTC. This codes for CASGLGFGETQYF. J is TRBJ2-5 and V is TRBV12-5; D gene unclear. The CDR3 extends over 13 amino acids. V was cut by 1 base and J by 4 bases, with 7 bases left in between. Germline-derived CDR1 and CDR2 are LGHNT and FRNRAP.

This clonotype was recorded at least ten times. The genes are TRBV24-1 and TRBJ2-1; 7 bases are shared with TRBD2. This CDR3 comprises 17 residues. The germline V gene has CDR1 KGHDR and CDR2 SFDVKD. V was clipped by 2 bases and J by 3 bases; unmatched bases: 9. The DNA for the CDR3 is TGTGCCACCAGTGATTCACCCGGGACTACCTACTACAATGAGCAGTTCTTC. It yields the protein CATSDSPGTTYYNEQFF.

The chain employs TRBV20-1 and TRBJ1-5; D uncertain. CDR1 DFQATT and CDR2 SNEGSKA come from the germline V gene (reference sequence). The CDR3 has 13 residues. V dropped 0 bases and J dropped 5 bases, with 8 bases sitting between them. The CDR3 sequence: CSARDGFDQPQHF. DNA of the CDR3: TGCAGTGCTAGAGATGGTTTCGATCAGCCCCAGCATTTT.

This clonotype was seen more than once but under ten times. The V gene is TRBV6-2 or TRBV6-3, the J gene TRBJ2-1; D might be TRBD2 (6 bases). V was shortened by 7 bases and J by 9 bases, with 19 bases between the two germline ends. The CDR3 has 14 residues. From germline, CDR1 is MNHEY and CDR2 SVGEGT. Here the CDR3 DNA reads TGTGCCAGCATTCCTAGGCGGGAACCCGGTGAGCAGTTCTTC. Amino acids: CASIPRREPGEQFF.

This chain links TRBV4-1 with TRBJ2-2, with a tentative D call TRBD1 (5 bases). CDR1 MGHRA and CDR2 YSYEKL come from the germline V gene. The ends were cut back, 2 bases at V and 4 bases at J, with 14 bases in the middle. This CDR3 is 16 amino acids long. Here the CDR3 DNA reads TGCGCCAGCAGCCAACATTATAGACAGACCACCGGGGAGCTGTTTTTT. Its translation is CASSQHYRQTTGELFF.

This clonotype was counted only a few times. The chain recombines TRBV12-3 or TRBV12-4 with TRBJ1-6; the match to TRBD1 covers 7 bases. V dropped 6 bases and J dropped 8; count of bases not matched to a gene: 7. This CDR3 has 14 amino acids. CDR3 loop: CASSLGRGYSPLHF. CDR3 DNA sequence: TGTGCCAGCAGCCTCGGCAGGGGGTATTCACCCCTCCACTTT.

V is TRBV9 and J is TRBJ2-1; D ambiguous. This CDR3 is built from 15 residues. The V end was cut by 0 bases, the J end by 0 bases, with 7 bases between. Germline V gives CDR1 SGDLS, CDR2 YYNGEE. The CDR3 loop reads CASSVAQGSYNEQFF. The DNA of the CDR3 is TGTGCCAGCAGCGTAGCTCAAGGCTCCTACAATGAGCAGTTCTTC.

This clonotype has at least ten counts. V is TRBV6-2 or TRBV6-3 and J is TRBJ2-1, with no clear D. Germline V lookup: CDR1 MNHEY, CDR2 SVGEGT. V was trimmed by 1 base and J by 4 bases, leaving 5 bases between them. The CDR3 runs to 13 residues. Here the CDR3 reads CASSYFGYNEQFF. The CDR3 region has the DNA TGTGCCAGCAGTTACTTCGGGTACAATGAGCAGTTCTTC.

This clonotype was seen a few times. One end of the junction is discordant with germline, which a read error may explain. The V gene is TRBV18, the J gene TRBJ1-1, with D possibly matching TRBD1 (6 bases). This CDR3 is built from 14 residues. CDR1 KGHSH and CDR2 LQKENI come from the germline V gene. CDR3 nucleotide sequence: TGTGCCAACTCACCACCGGGGGGCTACACTGAAGCTTTCTTT. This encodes CANSPPGGYTEAFF.

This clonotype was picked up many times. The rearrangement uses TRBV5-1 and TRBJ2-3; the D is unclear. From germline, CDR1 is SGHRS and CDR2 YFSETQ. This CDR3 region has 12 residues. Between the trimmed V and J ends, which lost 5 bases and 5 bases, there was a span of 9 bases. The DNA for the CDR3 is TGCGCCAGCAGGGTCAGCCAAGATACGCAGTATTTT. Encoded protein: CASRVSQDTQYF.

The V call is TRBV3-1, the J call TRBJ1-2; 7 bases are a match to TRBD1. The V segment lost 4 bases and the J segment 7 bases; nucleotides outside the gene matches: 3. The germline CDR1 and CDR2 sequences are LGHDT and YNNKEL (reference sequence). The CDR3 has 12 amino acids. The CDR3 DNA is TGTGCCAGCAGCCTACAGGGGTTTGGCTACACCTTC. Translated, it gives CASSLQGFGYTF. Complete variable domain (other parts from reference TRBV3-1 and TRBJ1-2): DTAVSQTPKYLVTQMGNDKSIKCEQNLGHDTMYWYKQDSKKFLKIMFSYNNKELIINETVPNRFSPKSPDKAHLNLHINSLELGDSAVYFCASSLQGFGYTFGSGTRLTVV.

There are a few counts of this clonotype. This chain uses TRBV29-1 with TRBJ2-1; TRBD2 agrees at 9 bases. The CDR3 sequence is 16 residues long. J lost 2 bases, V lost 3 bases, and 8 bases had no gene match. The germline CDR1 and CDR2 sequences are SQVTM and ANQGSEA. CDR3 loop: CSVDEMGLAAYNEQFF. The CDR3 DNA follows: TGCAGCGTTGACGAGATGGGACTAGCCGCCTACAATGAGCAGTTCTTC.

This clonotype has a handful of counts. The chain's CDR3 is CASTISGDRGTLYGYTF. The CDR3 DNA is TGTGCCAGCACCATATCCGGGGACAGGGGAACGTTGTACGGCTACACCTTC. This chain joins TRBV7-9 and TRBJ1-2; 10 bases map to TRBD1. This CDR3 is built from 17 residues. The germline V gene encodes CDR1 SEHNR and CDR2 FQNEAQ (reference sequence). Trimming cost V 7 bases and J 8 bases; bases outside gene matches: 19.

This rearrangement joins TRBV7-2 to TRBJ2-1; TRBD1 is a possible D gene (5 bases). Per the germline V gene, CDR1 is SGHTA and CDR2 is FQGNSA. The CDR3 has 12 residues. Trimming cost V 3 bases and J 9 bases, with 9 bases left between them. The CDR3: CASSLRQFEQFF. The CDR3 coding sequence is TGTGCCAGCAGCTTGAGACAGTTTGAGCAGTTCTTC. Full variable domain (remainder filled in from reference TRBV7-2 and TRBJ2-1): GAGVSQSPSNKVTEKGKDVELRCDPISGHTALYWYRQSLGQGLEFLIYFQGNSAPDKSGLPSDRFSAERTGGSVSTLTIQRTQQEDSAVYLCASSLRQFEQFFGPGTRLTVL.

CDR3 in amino acids: CSAATRSDTQYF. The CDR3 DNA follows: TGCAGTGCTGCTACTCGATCGGATACGCAGTATTTT. V is TRBV20-1 and J is TRBJ2-3; D unresolved. Trimming shortened V by 5 bases and J by 6 bases, and 12 bases separated the two germline ends. Germline V gene data show CDR1 as DFQATT and CDR2 as SNEGSKA (reference sequence). This CDR3 comprises 12 residues.

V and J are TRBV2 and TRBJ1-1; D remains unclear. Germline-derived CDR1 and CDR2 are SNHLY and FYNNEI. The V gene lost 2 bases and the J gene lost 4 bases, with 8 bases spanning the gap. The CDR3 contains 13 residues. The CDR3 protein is CASSEREGTEAFF. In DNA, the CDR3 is TGTGCCAGCAGTGAAAGAGAGGGCACTGAAGCTTTCTTT. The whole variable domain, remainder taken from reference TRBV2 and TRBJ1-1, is EPEVTQTPSHQVTQMGQEVILRCVPISNHLYFYWYRQILGQKVEFLVSFYNNEISEKSEIFDDQFSVERPDGSNFTLKIRSTKLEDSAMYFCASSEREGTEAFFGQGTRLTVV.

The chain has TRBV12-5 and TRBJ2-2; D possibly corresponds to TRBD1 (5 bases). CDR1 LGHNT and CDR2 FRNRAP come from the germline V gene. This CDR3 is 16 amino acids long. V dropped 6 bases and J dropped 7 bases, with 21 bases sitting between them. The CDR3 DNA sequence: TGTGCTAGTGGCCCTCGGCAGGGCCCGATGGGCGGGGAGCTGTTTTTT. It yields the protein CASGPRQGPMGGELFF.

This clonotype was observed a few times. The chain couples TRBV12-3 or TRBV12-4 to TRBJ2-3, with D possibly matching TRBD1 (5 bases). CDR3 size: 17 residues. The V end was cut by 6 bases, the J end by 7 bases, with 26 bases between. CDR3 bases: TGTGCCAGCAGCCAGGACACCTTGGTGTGGGAAGGGAATACGCAGTATTTT. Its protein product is CASSQDTLVWEGNTQYF.

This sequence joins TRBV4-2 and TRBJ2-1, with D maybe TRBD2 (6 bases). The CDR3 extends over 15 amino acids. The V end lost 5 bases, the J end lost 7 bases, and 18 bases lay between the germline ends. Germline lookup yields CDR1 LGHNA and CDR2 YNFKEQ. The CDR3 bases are TGTGCCAGCAGCTCCCGGGAGAAAGGTGTGAATGAGCAGTTCTTC. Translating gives CASSSREKGVNEQFF.

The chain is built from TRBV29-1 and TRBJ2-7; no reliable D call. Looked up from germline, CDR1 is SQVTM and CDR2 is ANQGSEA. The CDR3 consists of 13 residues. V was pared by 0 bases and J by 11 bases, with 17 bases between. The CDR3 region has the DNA TGCAGCGTTGAAGATCCTCCGGGCCCAGGCGAGTACTTC. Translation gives CSVEDPPGPGEYF.

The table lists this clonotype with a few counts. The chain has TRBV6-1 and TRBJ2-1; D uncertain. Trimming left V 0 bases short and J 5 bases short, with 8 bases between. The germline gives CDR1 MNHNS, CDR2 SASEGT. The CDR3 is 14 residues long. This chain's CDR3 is CASSEATPHNEQFF. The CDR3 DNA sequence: TGTGCCAGCAGTGAAGCGACGCCCCACAATGAGCAGTTCTTC.

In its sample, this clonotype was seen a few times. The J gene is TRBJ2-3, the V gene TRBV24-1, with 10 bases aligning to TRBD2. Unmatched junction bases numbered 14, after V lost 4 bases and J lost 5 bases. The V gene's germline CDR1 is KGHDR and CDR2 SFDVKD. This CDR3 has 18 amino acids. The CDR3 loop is CATSEPGGASGSGDTQYF. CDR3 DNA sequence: TGTGCCACCAGTGAACCCGGGGGGGCTAGCGGGAGCGGAGATACGCAGTATTTT.

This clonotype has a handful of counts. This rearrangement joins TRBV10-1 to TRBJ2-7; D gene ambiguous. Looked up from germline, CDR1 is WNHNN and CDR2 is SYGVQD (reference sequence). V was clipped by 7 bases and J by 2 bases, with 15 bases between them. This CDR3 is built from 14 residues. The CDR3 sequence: CASTSWGSTYEQYF. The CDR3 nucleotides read TGCGCCAGCACCTCTTGGGGATCGACCTACGAGCAGTACTTC.

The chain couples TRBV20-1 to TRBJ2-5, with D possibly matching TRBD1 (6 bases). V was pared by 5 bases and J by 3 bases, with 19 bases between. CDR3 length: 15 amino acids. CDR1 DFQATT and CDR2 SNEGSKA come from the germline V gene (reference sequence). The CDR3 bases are TGCAGTGCTTACAGACCCGGGACAAGGAAAGAGACCCAGTACTTC. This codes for CSAYRPGTRKETQYF.

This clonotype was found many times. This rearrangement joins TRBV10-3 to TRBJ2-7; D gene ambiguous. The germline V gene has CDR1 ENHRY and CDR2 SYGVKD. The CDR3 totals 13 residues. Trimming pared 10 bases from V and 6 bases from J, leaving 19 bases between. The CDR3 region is CATLLKEPGEQYF. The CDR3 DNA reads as TGTGCCACCCTCCTGAAGGAGCCTGGCGAGCAGTACTTC.